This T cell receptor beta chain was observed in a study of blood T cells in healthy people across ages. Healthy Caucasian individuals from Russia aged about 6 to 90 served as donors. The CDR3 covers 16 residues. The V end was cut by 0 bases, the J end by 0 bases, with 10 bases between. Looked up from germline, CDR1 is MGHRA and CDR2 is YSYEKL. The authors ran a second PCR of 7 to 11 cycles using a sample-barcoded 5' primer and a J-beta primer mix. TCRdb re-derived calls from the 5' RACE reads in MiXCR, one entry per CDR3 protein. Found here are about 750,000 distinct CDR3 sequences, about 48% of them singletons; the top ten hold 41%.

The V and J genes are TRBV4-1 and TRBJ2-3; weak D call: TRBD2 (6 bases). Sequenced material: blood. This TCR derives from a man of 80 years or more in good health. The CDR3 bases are TGCGCCAGCAGCCAAGACGAGCGGGTGAGCACAGATACGCAGTATTTT. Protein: CASSQDERVSTDTQYF.